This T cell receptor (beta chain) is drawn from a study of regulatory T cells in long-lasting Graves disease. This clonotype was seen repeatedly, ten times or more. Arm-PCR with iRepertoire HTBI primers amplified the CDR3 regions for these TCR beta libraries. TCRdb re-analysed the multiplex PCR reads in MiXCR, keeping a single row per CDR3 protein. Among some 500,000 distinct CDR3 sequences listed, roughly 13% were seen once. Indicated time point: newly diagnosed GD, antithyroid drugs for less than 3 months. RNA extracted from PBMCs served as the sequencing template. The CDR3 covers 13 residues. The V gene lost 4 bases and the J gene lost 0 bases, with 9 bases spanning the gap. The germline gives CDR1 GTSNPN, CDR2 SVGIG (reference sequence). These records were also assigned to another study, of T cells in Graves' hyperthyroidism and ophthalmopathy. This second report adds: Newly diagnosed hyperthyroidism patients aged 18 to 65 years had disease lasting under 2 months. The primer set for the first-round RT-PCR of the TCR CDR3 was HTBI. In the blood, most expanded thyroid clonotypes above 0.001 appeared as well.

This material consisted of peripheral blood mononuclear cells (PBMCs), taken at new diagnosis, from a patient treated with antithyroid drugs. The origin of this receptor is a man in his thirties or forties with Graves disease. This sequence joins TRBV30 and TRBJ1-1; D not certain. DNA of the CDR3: TGTGCCTGGACAGCTAGTTTGAACACTGAAGCTTTCTTT. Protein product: CAWTASLNTEAFF.